This TCR beta chain was sequenced in a study of Graves' ophthalmopathy and Graves' hyperthyroidism. About the study: At initial diagnosis, peripheral blood was obtained, and this preceded any treatment.

The ends lost 5 bases at V and 4 bases at J; junction bases unmatched: 13. Germline lookup yields CDR1 SGHAT and CDR2 FQNNGV. The CDR3 runs to 17 residues. Concerning this clonotype itself: Antigen specificity is unknown.

Amplification from RNA transcripts yielded the TCR beta CDR3 regions. The library came from an HTBI-primed first-round RT-PCR and a second-round multiplex PCR. TCRdb recomputed calls from the multiplex PCR reads with MiXCR, one row per CDR3 protein. The table has about 740,000 distinct CDR3 sequences, around 40% seen once. Whole-study findings and limits: Predictions made by the model for ophthalmopathy progression reached 70.59% sensitivity and just under 75% specificity. Researchers report that a 13-signature model separated ophthalmopathy from stable hyperthyroidism, posting less than 90% sensitivity and 65% to 82% specificity.

CAS ≥3, NOSPECS ≥4, moderate-to-severe activity and duration under 3 months marked donors with ophthalmopathy. The sequence came from an adult man with Graves' ophthalmopathy. The gene calls are TRBV11-2 and TRBJ2-3; 9 bases map to TRBD2. Sample: peripheral blood. The CDR3 DNA reads as TGTGCCAGCAGCCCAGGGATGGGCGGGAGGGCAGCAGATACGCAGTATTTT. It specifies CASSPGMGGRAADTQYF.